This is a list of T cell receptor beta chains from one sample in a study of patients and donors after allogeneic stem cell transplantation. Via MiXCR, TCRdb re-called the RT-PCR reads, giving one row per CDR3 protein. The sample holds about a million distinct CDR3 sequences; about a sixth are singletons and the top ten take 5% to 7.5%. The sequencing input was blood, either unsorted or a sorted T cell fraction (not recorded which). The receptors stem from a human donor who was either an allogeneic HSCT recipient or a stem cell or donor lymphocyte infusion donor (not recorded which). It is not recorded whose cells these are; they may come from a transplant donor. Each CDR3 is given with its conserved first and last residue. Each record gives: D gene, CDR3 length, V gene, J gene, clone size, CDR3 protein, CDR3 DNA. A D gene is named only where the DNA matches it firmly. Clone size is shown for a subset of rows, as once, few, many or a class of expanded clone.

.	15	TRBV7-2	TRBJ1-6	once	CASSLGGGLGSPLHF	TGTGCCAGCAGCTTAGGTGGGGGCTTAGGCTCACCCCTCCACTTT
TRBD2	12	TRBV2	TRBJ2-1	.	CASSVLAGVRFF	TGTGCCAGCAGTGTGCTAGCGGGAGTCCGGTTCTTC
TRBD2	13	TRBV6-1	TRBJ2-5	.	CAIAPSGVETQYF	TGTGCTATCGCCCCTAGCGGGGTGGAGACCCAGTACTTC
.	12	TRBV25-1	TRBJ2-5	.	CASSGRKETQYF	TGTGCCAGCAGCGGGCGGAAAGAGACCCAGTACTTC
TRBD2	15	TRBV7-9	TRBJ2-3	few	CASSLTRTSVDTQYF	TGTGCCAGCAGCTTAACCAGGACTAGCGTAGATACGCAGTATTTT
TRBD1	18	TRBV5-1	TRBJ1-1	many	CASSLAPGQGGENTEAFF	TGCGCCAGCAGCTTGGCCCCAGGACAGGGCGGGGAGAACACTGAAGCTTTCTTT
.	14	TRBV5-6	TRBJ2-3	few	CASSFRPSEDTQYF	TGTGCCAGCAGCTTCAGGCCATCGGAAGATACGCAGTATTTT
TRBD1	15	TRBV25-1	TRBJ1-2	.	CASSFQQGSHYGYTF	TGTGCCAGCAGTTTTCAACAGGGGTCCCACTATGGCTACACCTTC
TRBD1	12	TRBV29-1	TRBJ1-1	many	CSADRGNTEAFF	TGCAGCGCGGACAGGGGGAACACTGAAGCTTTCTTT
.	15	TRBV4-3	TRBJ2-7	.	CASSRGGADPYEQYF	TGCGCCAGCAGCCGGGGGGGGGCTGACCCCTACGAGCAGTACTTC
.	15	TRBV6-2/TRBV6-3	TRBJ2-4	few	CASSPGPGPQNIQYF	TGTGCCAGCAGTCCAGGGCCGGGCCCTCAAAACATTCAGTACTTC
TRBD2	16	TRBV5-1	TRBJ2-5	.	CASSSGLRPDQETQYF	TGCGCCAGCAGCTCGGGACTACGCCCGGATCAAGAGACCCAGTACTTC
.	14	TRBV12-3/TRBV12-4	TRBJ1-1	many	CASRTGQMNTEAFF	TGTGCCAGCAGAACCGGACAAATGAACACTGAAGCTTTCTTT
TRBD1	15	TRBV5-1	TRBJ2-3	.	CASSRQGVGTDTQYF	TGCGCCAGCAGCCGACAGGGGGTTGGAACAGATACGCAGTATTTT
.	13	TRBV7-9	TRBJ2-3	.	CASSLDGPDTQYF	TGTGCCAGCAGCTTAGACGGTCCAGATACGCAGTATTTT
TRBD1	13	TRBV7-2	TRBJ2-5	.	CASSHQGAETQYF	TGTGCCAGCAGCCATCAGGGGGCAGAGACCCAGTACTTC
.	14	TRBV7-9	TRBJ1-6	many	CASRPGQGYSPLHF	TGTGCCAGCAGACCGGGACAAGGGTATTCACCCCTCCACTTT
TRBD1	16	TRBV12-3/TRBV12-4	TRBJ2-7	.	CASSFRTGDISYEQYF	TGTGCCAGCAGTTTTAGGACAGGGGACATTTCCTACGAGCAGTACTTC
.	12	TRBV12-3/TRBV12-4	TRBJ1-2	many	CASSEWDYGYTF	TGTGCCAGCTCGGAATGGGACTATGGCTACACCTTC
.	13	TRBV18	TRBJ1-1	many	CASSETGNTEAFF	TGTGCCAGCTCAGAAACAGGGAACACTGAAGCTTTCTTT
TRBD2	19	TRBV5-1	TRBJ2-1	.	CASCRGLAGAKSSYNEQFF	TGCGCCAGCTGCAGGGGACTAGCGGGAGCGAAGAGCTCCTACAATGAGCAGTTCTTC
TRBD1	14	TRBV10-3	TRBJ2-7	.	CAIRPGTGGGEQYF	TGTGCCATCAGACCCGGGACAGGGGGCGGGGAGCAGTACTTC
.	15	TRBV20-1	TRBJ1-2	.	CSALGLDNELYGYTF	TGCAGTGCTCTAGGGTTGGACAACGAACTCTATGGCTACACCTTC
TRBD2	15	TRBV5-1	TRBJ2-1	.	CASSFPRGSYNEQDF	TGCGCCAGCAGCTTCCCGCGGGGGTCCTACAATGAGCAGGACTTC
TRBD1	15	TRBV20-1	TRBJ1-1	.	CSAGRDRGKRDEAFF	TGCAGTGCTGGGAGGGACAGGGGGAAGAGGGATGAAGCTTTCTTT
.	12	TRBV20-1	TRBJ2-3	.	CSAREYSDTQYF	TGCAGTGCTAGAGAGTATTCAGATACGCAGTATTTT
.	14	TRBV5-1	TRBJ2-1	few	CASSPLTSNSEQFF	TGCGCCAGCAGCCCCCTTACTAGCAACAGTGAGCAGTTCTTC
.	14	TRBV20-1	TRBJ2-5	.	CSARVTSSGETQYF	TGCAGTGCTAGAGTAACAAGCAGTGGGGAGACCCAGTACTTC
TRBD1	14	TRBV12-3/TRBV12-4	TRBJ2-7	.	CASRNRDRGYEQYF	TGTGCCAGCAGGAACAGGGACAGGGGCTACGAGCAGTACTTC
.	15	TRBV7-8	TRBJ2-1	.	CASSLNFPYYNEQFF	TGTGCCAGCAGCTTAAATTTCCCCTACTACAATGAGCAGTTCTTC
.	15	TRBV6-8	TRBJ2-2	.	CASTLPPRRTGELFF	TGTGCCAGCACCCTCCCCCCCCGACGGACCGGGGAGCTGTTTTTT
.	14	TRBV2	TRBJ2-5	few	CASSEVGTKETQYF	TGTGCCAGCAGTGAAGTGGGGACCAAAGAGACCCAGTACTTC
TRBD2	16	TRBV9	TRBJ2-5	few	CASSVALGLAGETQYF	TGTGCCAGCAGCGTAGCCCTGGGACTAGCGGGAGAGACCCAGTACTTC
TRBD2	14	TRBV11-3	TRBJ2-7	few	CASSFREGHYEQYF	TGTGCCAGCAGCTTCCGGGAGGGGCACTACGAGCAGTACTTC
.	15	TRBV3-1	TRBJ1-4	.	CASSQVGGLGEKLFF	TGTGCCAGCAGCCAAGTAGGCGGGTTAGGGGAAAAACTGTTTTTT
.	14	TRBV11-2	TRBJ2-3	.	CASSRLVLTDTQYF	TGTGCCAGCAGCCGACTAGTTCTCACAGATACGCAGTATTTT
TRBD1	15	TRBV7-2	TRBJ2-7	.	CASSFPGQSTYEQYF	TGTGCCAGCAGCTTTCCGGGACAGAGTACCTACGAGCAGTACTTC
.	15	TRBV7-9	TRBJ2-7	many	CASSLGAGSSYEQYF	TGTGCCAGCAGTTTAGGGGCGGGGAGCTCCTACGAGCAGTACTTC
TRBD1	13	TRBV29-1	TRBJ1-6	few	CSVSRDRNSPLHF	TGCAGCGTCAGCAGGGACAGGAATTCACCCCTCCACTTT
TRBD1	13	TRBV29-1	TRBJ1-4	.	CSVRTGGREKLFF	TGCAGCGTGCGGACAGGGGGAAGAGAAAAACTGTTTTTT
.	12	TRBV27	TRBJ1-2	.	CASRSFFYGYTF	TGTGCCAGCCGTTCCTTCTTCTATGGCTACACCTTC